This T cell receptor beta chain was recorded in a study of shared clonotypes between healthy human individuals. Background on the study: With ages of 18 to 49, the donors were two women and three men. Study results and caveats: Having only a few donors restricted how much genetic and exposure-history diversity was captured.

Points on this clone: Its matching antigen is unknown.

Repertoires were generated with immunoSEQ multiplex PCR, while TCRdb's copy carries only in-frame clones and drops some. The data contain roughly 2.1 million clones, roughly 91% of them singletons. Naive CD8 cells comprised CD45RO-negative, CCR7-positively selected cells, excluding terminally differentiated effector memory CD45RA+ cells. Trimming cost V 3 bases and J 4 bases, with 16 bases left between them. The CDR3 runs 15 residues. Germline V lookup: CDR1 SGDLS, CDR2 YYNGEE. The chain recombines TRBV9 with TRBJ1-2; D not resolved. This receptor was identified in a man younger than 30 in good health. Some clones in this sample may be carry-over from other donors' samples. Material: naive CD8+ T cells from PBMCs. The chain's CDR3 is CASSASPGSIYGYTF. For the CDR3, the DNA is TGTGCCAGCAGCGCATCCCCCGGGAGCATCTATGGCTACACCTTC.